This T cell receptor (beta chain) was identified in a study of T cells after yellow fever vaccination. Study-wide context: Fractions of low cell number were prepared using SMART-Seq v4 Ultra Low Input. Broader study findings: FACS-sorted repertoires might harbor abundant contaminating clonotypes from the bulk population. Overlap between CD4 and CD8 compartments was detected for a small share of clonotypes.

The CDR3 consists of 16 residues. The V gene end was trimmed by 0 bases and the J gene end by 6 bases; junction bases not matched to a gene: 8. The germline gives CDR1 SNHLY, CDR2 FYNNEI. This clonotype has only a few counts. Its cognate antigen is unknown. Production of TCR cDNA was by 5'RACE template switching, which also added a universal primer site and UMIs. Using its own MiXCR run on the 5' RACE reads, TCRdb lists one record per CDR3 protein. This sample has 120,000 or so distinct CDR3 sequences, with 7.5% to 10% found just once. The sample in question was CD8+ T cells sorted from PBMCs, obtained on the day of the yellow fever booster vaccination. This sequence joins TRBV2 and TRBJ2-1, with 7 nucleotides matching TRBD1. This TCR was sampled from a man in his late teens or twenties who received the YFV17D yellow fever vaccine. CDR3 region: CASSEALKTGRNEQFF. In nucleotides, the CDR3 is TGTGCCAGCAGTGAAGCTCTTAAGACAGGGCGCAATGAGCAGTTCTTC. The whole variable domain, remainder taken from reference TRBV2 and TRBJ2-1, is EPEVTQTPSHQVTQMGQEVILRCVPISNHLYFYWYRQILGQKVEFLVSFYNNEISEKSEIFDDQFSVERPDGSNFTLKIRSTKLEDSAMYFCASSEALKTGRNEQFFGPGTRLTVL.